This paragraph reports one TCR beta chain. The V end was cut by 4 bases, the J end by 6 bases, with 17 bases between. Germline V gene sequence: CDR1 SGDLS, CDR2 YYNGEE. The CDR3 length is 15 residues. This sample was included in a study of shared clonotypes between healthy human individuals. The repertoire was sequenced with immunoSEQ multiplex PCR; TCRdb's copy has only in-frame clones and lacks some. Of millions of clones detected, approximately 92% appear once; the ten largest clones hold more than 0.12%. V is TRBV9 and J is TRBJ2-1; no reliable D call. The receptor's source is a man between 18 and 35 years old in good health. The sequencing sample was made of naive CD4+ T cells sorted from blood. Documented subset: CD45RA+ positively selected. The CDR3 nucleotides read TGTGCCAGCAGCTTAGGTGGGGTGCACTCCAATGAGCAGTTCTTC. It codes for CASSLGGVHSNEQFF. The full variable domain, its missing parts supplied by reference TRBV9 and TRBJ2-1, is DSGVTQTPKHLITATGQRVTLRCSPRSGDLSVYWYQQSLDQGLQFLIQYYNGEERAKGNILERFSAQQFPDLHSELNLSSLELGDSALYFCASSLGGVHSNEQFFGPGTRLTVL.